This entry lists 19 T cell receptor beta chains sequenced from one sample in a study of T cell responses to AZD1222 COVID-19 vaccine. Here immunoSEQ multiplex PCR was the method, and the copy in TCRdb shows in-frame clones only, minus some. The table has roughly 160,000 clones, about nine tenths seen once. The source material was peripheral blood, sampled on day 0 of AZD1222 vaccination. These TCRs come from an adult in good health.

The chain carries TRBV19 and TRBJ1-1; D is undetermined. V gave up 5 bases and J gave up 5 bases, with 21 bases separating them. Germline CDR1 and CDR2: LNHDA and SQIVND (reference sequence). This CDR3 spans 16 amino acids. This CDR3 is CASSSPSLSEGTEAFF. CDR3 DNA: TGTGCCAGTAGTTCCCCCTCATTGAGTGAAGGAACTGAAGCTTTCTTT.

In its sample, this clone was seen once. The chain recombines TRBV3-1 (or the pseudogene TRBV3-2) with TRBJ1-2; the D gene is possibly TRBD1 (6 bases). The length of the CDR3 is 12 residues. Germline V gene lookup returns CDR1 LGHDT and CDR2 YNNKEL (reference sequence). Trimming shortened V by 4 bases and J by 5 bases, and 8 bases separated the two germline ends. The CDR3 bases are TGTGCCAGCAGCCGGGGGCTTTATGGCTACACCTTC. This translates into CASSRGLYGYTF.

This sequence joins TRBV6-2 or TRBV6-3 and TRBJ2-7; TRBD2 might be the D (5 bases). The CDR3 length is 14 residues. Per germline, CDR1 MNHEY and CDR2 SVGEGT. Trimming took 5 bases from V and 3 from J, leaving 14 bases between them. CDR3 region: CASSQPGSLYEQYF. The CDR3 bases are TGTGCCAGCAGTCAACCGGGATCTCTCTACGAGCAGTACTTC.

This clone has more than one count but fewer than ten. V gene TRBV19 combines with J gene TRBJ1-5; 10 bases line up with TRBD1. Germline loops: CDR1 LNHDA, CDR2 SQIVND (reference sequence). This CDR3 comprises 18 residues. V shed 3 bases and J 7 bases; nucleotides not matched to a gene: 15. In nucleotides, the CDR3 is TGTGCCAGTAGTATGAGGGTCGGTGACAGGGGGCCAGGGCAGCCCCAGCATTTT. Its translation: CASSMRVGDRGPGQPQHF.

J is TRBJ2-7 and V is TRBV4-2; TRBD2 agrees at 7 bases. CDR1 LGHNA and CDR2 YNFKEQ come from the germline V gene. The ends lost 0 bases at V and 6 bases at J; junction bases unmatched: 2. CDR3 length: 13 residues. CDR3 nucleotides: TGTGCCAGCAGCCAAGAGGGAGGGGCCGAGCAGTACTTC. Protein: CASSQEGGAEQYF.

This rearrangement joins TRBV7-9 to TRBJ2-2, with TRBD2 as a possible D gene (5 bases). Germline values: CDR1 SEHNR, CDR2 FQNEAQ (reference sequence). The CDR3 covers 13 residues. V was cut by 2 bases and J by 13 bases, with 14 bases left in between. CDR3 sequence reads: CASSLKKPEGLFF. CDR3 nucleotides: TGTGCCAGCAGCTTAAAGAAGCCAGAGGGGCTGTTTTTT.

This clone was seen a few times. The J gene is TRBJ1-5, the V gene TRBV18; D gene unclear. This CDR3 has 13 residues. Germline values: CDR1 KGHSH, CDR2 LQKENI. Trimming cost V 6 bases and J 7 bases, with 13 bases left between them. CDR3 loop: CASSSGEGQPQHF. CDR3 in DNA: TGTGCCAGCTCCTCGGGAGAAGGGCAGCCCCAGCATTTT.

J is TRBJ2-7 and V is TRBV6-5, with no clear D. The CDR3 runs 14 residues. Germline CDR1 and CDR2: MNHEY and SVGAGI. Trimming pared 2 bases from V and 5 bases from J, leaving 13 bases between. The CDR3 coding sequence is TGTGCCAGCAGTTACAATCTGAGACATCACGAGCAGTACTTC. Its translation: CASSYNLRHHEQYF.

This clone was detected once. The J gene is TRBJ1-2, the V gene TRBV2; the D gene is possibly TRBD1 (5 bases). Trimming cost V 9 bases and J 7 bases, with 24 bases left between them. CDR1 SNHLY and CDR2 FYNNEI come from the germline V gene. The CDR3 length is 15 residues. This CDR3 reads CASKFAGDGSGGYTF. The CDR3 DNA is TGTGCCAGTAAATTCGCGGGGGATGGTAGTGGTGGCTACACCTTC.

The V and J genes are TRBV12-5 and TRBJ2-1; TRBD2 matches 9 bases. V was clipped by 6 bases and J by 1 base; unmatched bases: 4. CDR1 LGHNT and CDR2 FRNRAP come from the germline V gene. The CDR3 totals 15 residues. The CDR3 nucleotides read TGTGCTAGTGGGTCTAGCGGGGAGTCCTACAATGAGCAGTTCTTC. Its protein product is CASGSSGESYNEQFF.

The gene calls are TRBV7-3 and TRBJ1-6; no firm D call. V was trimmed by 2 bases and J by 7 bases, leaving 9 bases between them. CDR1 SGHTA and CDR2 FQGTGA come from the germline V gene. This CDR3 has 14 amino acids. DNA for the CDR3: TGTGCCAGCAGCTTATTAGGCAGGAATTCACCCCTCCACTTT. Translation gives CASSLLGRNSPLHF.

The table lists this clone with a count of one. Since the CDR3 does not end with the conserved phenylalanine or tryptophan, this likely comes from a read error. No DNA is shown, since the ends of the CDR3 on it are uncertain; the CDR3 is the one TCRdb lists. The chain joins TRBV6-2 or TRBV6-3 to TRBJ1-2; the table's D gene call, TRBD1, was not cross checked with the DNA. Germline V lookup: CDR1 MNHEY, CDR2 SVGEGT. A total of 13 residues make up the CDR3, ends included. This CDR3 is CASSYSSRGPYLY.

This chain uses TRBV11-2 with TRBJ2-3; TRBD1 agrees at 8 bases. The germline V gene encodes CDR1 SGHAT and CDR2 FQNNGV. V shed 5 bases and J 5 bases; nucleotides not matched to a gene: 18. This CDR3 comprises 18 residues. The CDR3 loop reads CASSPMYWDRKTGDTQYF. CDR3 bases: TGTGCCAGCAGCCCGATGTATTGGGACAGGAAAACAGGAGATACGCAGTATTTT.

This chain uses TRBV28 with TRBJ2-1; D uncertain. Germline V gene sequence: CDR1 MDHEN, CDR2 SYDVKM. This CDR3 region has 12 residues. Between the trimmed V and J ends, which lost 5 bases and 6 bases, there was a span of 8 bases. As DNA, the CDR3 is TGTGCCAGCAGTACCCTGGGCAATGAGCAGTTCTTC. Translation gives CASSTLGNEQFF.

V and J are TRBV6-6 and TRBJ1-1, with 7 bases lining up with TRBD1. V trimming: 6 bases; J trimming: 5 bases; junction bases outside the gene matches: 6. This CDR3 is built from 13 residues. The V gene's germline CDR1 is MNHNY and CDR2 SVGAGI (reference sequence). CDR3 sequence reads: CASSRDRGTEAFF. In DNA, the CDR3 is TGTGCCAGCAGCCGGGACAGAGGAACTGAAGCTTTCTTT.

This clone occurred a few times. As DNA, the CDR3 is TGTGCCAGCAGCCAAGATTGGGACACCGAGCAGTACTTC. Protein product: CASSQDWDTEQYF. This rearrangement joins TRBV3-1 (or the pseudogene TRBV3-2) to TRBJ2-7; D possibly corresponds to TRBD1 (6 bases). Trimming cost V 0 bases and J 6 bases, with 9 bases left between them. Germline V CDR1 and CDR2: LGHDT, YNNKEL (reference sequence). The CDR3 extends over 13 amino acids.

J is TRBJ1-6 and V is TRBV2; D is unresolved. The CDR3 runs 16 residues. CDR1 SNHLY and CDR2 FYNNEI come from the germline V gene. V shed 1 base and J shed 0 bases, with 7 bases lying between them. This CDR3 is CASSEGSDSYNSPLHF. The CDR3 coding sequence is TGTGCCAGCAGTGAAGGGTCAGACTCCTATAATTCACCCCTCCACTTT.

The chain joins TRBV4-1 to TRBJ2-5; D is unclear. The length of the CDR3 is 17 residues. V lost 0 bases and J lost 3, with 17 bases in between. Germline V gives CDR1 MGHRA, CDR2 YSYEKL. CDR3 residues: CASSQDDGRIIKETQYF. The DNA of the CDR3 is TGCGCCAGCAGCCAAGATGATGGCCGAATAATAAAAGAGACCCAGTACTTC.

The V call is TRBV7-9, the J call TRBJ1-1; no clear D gene. In germline, CDR1 is SEHNR, CDR2 FQNEAQ (reference sequence). This CDR3 spans 15 amino acids. V lost 6 bases, J lost 1 base, and 15 bases lay in between. The chain's CDR3 is CASSFFGRANTEAFF. The CDR3 DNA reads as TGTGCCAGCAGTTTCTTCGGACGGGCGAACACTGAAGCTTTCTTT.